The T cell receptor (beta chain) under discussion was sequenced for a study of T cell responses to AZD1222 COVID-19 vaccine (dated by TCRdb to the early 2020s). General notes on the study: TCR sequencing was performed for fewer than 250 trial participants, of whom approximately 200 were given two doses of AZD1222 and around 25 were given two doses of MenACWY control vaccine. Trial participants were enrolled by age into 18-55, 56-69 and 70-plus year subgroups, with about 150, 28 and 57 TCR-sequenced participants respectively.

The CDR3 regions of human TCRbeta chains were subjected to immunosequencing. The study's own analysis went as follows. Repertoire TCRs were matched against a reference library of SARS-CoV-2-specific TCRs generated with the MIRA antigen-specificity platform. Breadth meant the fraction of unique TCRs that were SARS-CoV-2-associated, whereas depth meant the fraction of total T cells that were SARS-CoV-2-associated. Each spike-specific TCR was assigned to its reactive spike region and to a CD4 or CD8 class using the MIRA data. Log10-transformed breadth and depth values were compared by one-way ANOVA with Sidak's multiple comparisons tests. In its TCRdb copy, this immuneACCESS table keeps in-frame sequences only and misses some clones. Where compared with another copy, unresolved V genes explain less than half of these, and the others have no known cause. D and trimming come from the DNA, and the V and J calls and clone size come from that table. The table for this sample lists about 150,000 clones; roughly nine tenths of them were counted only once. The leading ten clones occupy about 5.1% of the sample.

The V and J ends are trimmed by 2 bases and 5 bases, leaving 9 bases between them. The cysteine opens and the phenylalanine closes a CDR3 of 13 amino acids. This entry keeps only the CDR3 DNA: 39 bases, framed from base 1. CDR1 PRHDT and CDR2 FYEKMQ were looked up in the germline V gene (reference sequence). The meaning of the sample's time point label: baseline before first vaccination. This specimen's treatment or condition label, interpreted: meningococcal conjugate vaccine given as trial control. The vaccinee samples were drawn from two UK trials, COV001 and COV002, one of which was a single-blind randomized controlled phase 2/3 trial testing AZD1222 (ChAdOx1 nCoV-19) in healthy adults. For TCRbeta chain sequencing, PBMC samples from trial participants were taken at day 0 and at day 28 after the second dose. Findings and caveats that apply to the study as a whole: Only five to seven AZD1222 recipients were SARS-CoV-2 seropositive at baseline, limiting conclusions about previously exposed vaccinees. Reportedly, almost half of the unique spike-specific TCRs recognized epitopes lying outside the regions that are mutated in the B.1.351 and B.1.1.7 variants. Participants were mostly white British, with more females than males. The authors suggested clonal diversity may have been underestimated. In the small 56-69-year group, the increase in depth fell short of significance, most likely because of low power. CD4 TCRs associated with the vaccine covered the entire spike protein, and the dominant responses were in regions 160-218 and 743-854. Because no day 14 peak-response samples were available, the repertoires could be characterized only after the peak T cell response. After two AZD1222 doses, both the breadth and the depth of spike-specific TCRs were significantly higher than at day 0 and than in MenACWY recipients.

Remarks on this clone: No cognate antigen has been identified for it. There are no base qualities to consult, and no much larger clone falls within one base.

Here the sequenced sample was peripheral blood, taken on day 0 of MenACWY control vaccination. Recombination joined TRBV13 with TRBJ1-1, with the identity of the D gene unclear. This clonotype was sampled from an adult in good health. The CDR3 amino acid sequence is: CASSLIGVTEAFF. The DNA reads as follows: TGTGCCAGCAGCTTAATCGGGGTTACTGAAGCTTTCTTT.